This TCR beta chain was retrieved from a study of T cell responses to AZD1222 COVID-19 vaccine. Profiling relied on immunoSEQ multiplex PCR, and the TCRdb table lists in-frame clones only, not all of them. The sample contains about 35,000 clones, more than 75% of which appear only once. This CDR3 has 15 residues. Trimming shortened V by 6 bases and J by 0 bases, and 15 bases separated the two germline ends. The V gene's germline CDR1 is MNHEY and CDR2 SVGAGI. Sample: peripheral blood, taken 28 days after the second AZD1222 dose. This sequence originates from an adult who received the AZD1222 COVID-19 vaccine. The chain links TRBV6-5 to TRBJ2-7, with D tentatively TRBD1 or TRBD2 (5 bases each). The CDR3 is CASSREGTVSYEQYF. The CDR3 bases are TGTGCCAGCAGCCGCGAGGGGACCGTCTCCTACGAGCAGTACTTC.